Shown below are 15 T cell receptor beta chains from a single sample sequenced in a study of OX40 agonist ivuxolimab in advanced cancers. Some clones are missing from TCRdb's copy, which holds only in-frame ones; the method was immunoSEQ multiplex PCR. Altogether 65,000 to 80,000 clones are present, about 89% being singletons, with the ten largest covering under 0.85%. The material was CD4+ or CD8+ T cells sorted from blood, obtained in a trial of the OX40 agonist ivuxolimab. Receptors originate from an adult with an advanced solid tumor such as melanoma, head and neck, liver or kidney cancer.

The rearrangement joins TRBV5-8 to TRBJ1-4; no firm D call. CDR1 SGHTS and CDR2 YDEGEE come from the germline V gene. V lost 8 bases to trimming and J lost 2 bases, with 10 bases between them. This CDR3 region has 13 residues. CDR3 residues: CASHKQTNEKLFF. The CDR3 DNA sequence: TGTGCCAGTCACAAACAGACTAATGAAAAACTGTTTTTT.

This sequence joins TRBV19 and TRBJ2-3; tentative D call: TRBD1 (6 bases). Trimming pared 5 bases from V and 6 bases from J, leaving 21 bases between. Per the germline V gene, CDR1 is LNHDA and CDR2 is SQIVND (reference sequence). This CDR3 is built from 16 residues. Here the CDR3 DNA reads TGTGCCAGTAGTCTTGGACAGATCGCCGGCGGGGATACGCAGTATTTT. Protein sequence: CASSLGQIAGGDTQYF.

The genes are TRBV11-3 and TRBJ2-5; 11 positions match TRBD2. Germline V lookup: CDR1 SGHNT, CDR2 YENEEA. V gave up 3 bases and J gave up 3 bases; unmatched junction bases: 3. The CDR3 totals 15 residues. CDR3 sequence: CASSLGTSGEETQYF. The DNA for the CDR3 is TGTGCCAGCAGCTTGGGGACTAGCGGAGAAGAGACCCAGTACTTC.

The chain couples TRBV27 to TRBJ1-6, with D tentatively TRBD1 (6 bases). From germline, CDR1 is MNHEY and CDR2 SMNVEV (reference sequence). This CDR3 has 14 residues. The V end was cut by 6 bases, the J end by 6 bases, with 12 bases between. This chain's CDR3 is CASRGQYANSPLHF. The CDR3 nucleotides are TGTGCCAGCAGAGGACAGTACGCTAATTCACCCCTCCACTTT.

V and J are TRBV6-5 and TRBJ2-1; no firm D call. V was trimmed by 7 bases and J by 7 bases, leaving 17 bases between them. The germline CDR1 and CDR2 sequences are MNHEY and SVGAGI. CDR3 length: 14 residues. In nucleotides, the CDR3 is TGTGCCAGCATCCCACGGCAGGACGGAAATGAGCAGTTCTTC. It is translated as CASIPRQDGNEQFF.

This clone came up a few times. V usage is TRBV9 and J usage is TRBJ1-1, with TRBD1 as a possible D gene (6 bases). Germline V gene data show CDR1 as SGDLS and CDR2 as YYNGEE. V lost 3 bases to trimming and J lost 4 bases, with 16 bases between them. CDR3 length: 15 amino acids. The CDR3 sequence: CASSAGAGRSTEAFF. As DNA, the CDR3 is TGTGCCAGCAGCGCGGGGGCAGGGCGGAGCACTGAAGCTTTCTTT. Complete variable domain (other parts from reference TRBV9 and TRBJ1-1): DSGVTQTPKHLITATGQRVTLRCSPRSGDLSVYWYQQSLDQGLQFLIQYYNGEERAKGNILERFSAQQFPDLHSELNLSSLELGDSALYFCASSAGAGRSTEAFFGQGTRLTVV.

The chain combines TRBV4-1 with TRBJ2-1, with 13 nucleotides matching TRBD2. Germline V CDR1 and CDR2: MGHRA, YSYEKL. CDR3 length equals 15 residues. The V and J ends lost 1 base and 7 bases, in that order; junction bases with no gene match: 1. CDR3: CASSQGTSGRNEQFF. The DNA for the CDR3 is TGCGCCAGCAGCCAAGGGACTAGCGGGAGAAATGAGCAGTTCTTC.

This sequence joins TRBV19 and TRBJ1-4, with a tentative D call TRBD1 (5 bases). Trimming pared 6 bases from V and 3 bases from J, leaving 14 bases between. The CDR3 is 15 residues long. Germline-derived CDR1 and CDR2 are LNHDA and SQIVND (reference sequence). CDR3 loop: CASRISQAPNEKLFF. Written as DNA, the CDR3 is TGTGCCAGTAGAATCTCACAGGCTCCTAATGAAAAACTGTTTTTT.

The J gene is TRBJ1-5, the V gene TRBV6-1; 12 nucleotides agree with TRBD1. V gave up 2 bases and J gave up 2 bases; unmatched junction bases: 16. Per germline, CDR1 MNHNS and CDR2 SASEGT. The CDR3 has 21 amino acids. The CDR3 spells CASSEYDGTGGPPVGNQPQHF. The CDR3 DNA follows: TGTGCCAGCAGTGAATATGATGGGACAGGGGGCCCCCCGGTAGGCAATCAGCCCCAGCATTTT.

V usage is TRBV4-3 and J usage is TRBJ2-7; tentative D call: TRBD1 (6 bases). CDR3 length: 16 residues. Per germline, CDR1 LGHNA and CDR2 YSLEER. Trimming removed 0 bases at V and 2 bases at J, with 14 bases between. This CDR3 is CASSQDHREITYEQYF. The CDR3 DNA reads as TGCGCCAGCAGCCAAGATCACAGGGAAATCACCTACGAGCAGTACTTC.

The V and J genes are TRBV30 and TRBJ2-2; weak D call: TRBD2 (6 bases). Trimming removed 4 bases from V and 4 bases from J, with 25 bases in between. CDR3 size: 18 residues. CDR1 GTSNPN and CDR2 SVGIG come from the germline V gene (reference sequence). This chain's CDR3 is CAWIEGRRWRAGTGELFF. DNA of the CDR3: TGTGCCTGGATTGAGGGGAGGCGTTGGCGAGCTGGCACCGGGGAGCTGTTTTTT. Full variable domain (missing parts from reference TRBV30 and TRBJ2-2): SQTIHQWPATLVQPVGSPLSLECTVEGTSNPNLYWYRQAAGRGLQLLFYSVGIGQISSEVPQNLSASRPQDRQFILSSKKLLLSDSGFYLCAWIEGRRWRAGTGELFFGEGSRLTVL.

This chain uses TRBV5-4 with TRBJ1-1; 11 bases map to TRBD1. Germline V gene lookup returns CDR1 SGHNT and CDR2 YYREEE (reference sequence). The CDR3 totals 16 residues. With V trimmed by 5 bases and J by 2 bases, 8 bases remained unmatched. Here the CDR3 reads CASSPPRTGGNTEAFF. For the CDR3, the DNA is TGTGCCAGCAGTCCCCCCCGGACAGGGGGCAACACTGAAGCTTTCTTT.

V and J are TRBV7-8 and TRBJ2-4, with a possible D match to TRBD1 (7 bases). Trimming took off 4 bases at V and 3 bases at J, with 19 bases between the two ends. The germline CDR1 and CDR2 sequences are SGHVS and FQNEAQ. The CDR3 has 17 amino acids. CDR3 DNA: TGTGCCAGCAGCTCCGGGGGTGGGACAGCCTTCAAAAACATTCAGTACTTC. Amino acids: CASSSGGGTAFKNIQYF.

V gene TRBV29-1 combines with J gene TRBJ2-1, with a possible D match to TRBD2 (6 bases). V gave up 8 bases and J gave up 0 bases, with 11 bases separating them. The CDR3 is 13 amino acids. The germline gives CDR1 SQVTM, CDR2 ANQGSEA. CDR3 DNA: TGCAGCATTCGGGAGAACTCCTACAATGAGCAGTTCTTC. This codes for CSIRENSYNEQFF.

The chain recombines TRBV5-1 with TRBJ2-5, with 13 bases lining up with TRBD2. The V segment lost 4 bases and the J segment 2 bases; nucleotides outside the gene matches: 5. The CDR3 has 16 residues. The germline V gene has CDR1 SGHRS and CDR2 YFSETQ. The DNA for the CDR3 is TGCGCCAGCAGCCAGGGGACTAGCGGGATACAAGAGACCCAGTACTTC. Protein: CASSQGTSGIQETQYF.